These 9 T cell receptor beta chains were sequenced from one sample in a study of blood T cell repertoires in COVID-19 (dated by TCRdb to about 2020). The protocol used for the library was the immunoSEQ multiplex PCR assay. The source is immuneACCESS, and TCRdb retained only in-frame sequences with V and J called. Part of the clones is not carried over; for the studies checked, unresolved V genes explain less than half of this, and the remainder is unexplained. This sample has a few hundred thousand clones in its table, and more than 75% of those were observed once. Roughly 4.1% of the sample is held by the ten biggest clonotypes. The specimen sequenced was peripheral blood. Receptors were obtained from a man aged 50-60 years with acute or convalescent COVID-19.

The chain is built from TRBV7-7 and TRBJ1-1; D not certain. Germline assignment: CDR1 SSHAT and CDR2 FNYEAQ (reference sequence). This CDR3 has 15 amino acids. Between the trimmed V and J ends, which lost 3 bases and 4 bases, there was a span of 15 bases. This CDR3 reads CASSLVLTPGTEAFF. The DNA for the CDR3 is TGTGCCAGCAGCTTGGTCCTTACCCCGGGCACTGAAGCTTTCTTT.

CDR3 DNA: TGCGCCAGCAGCGTGAACCGGGACAGGGGCTCTGAAGCTTTCTTT. It yields the protein CASSVNRDRGSEAFF. This chain joins TRBV5-1 and TRBJ1-1, with 10 bases that match TRBD1. The trim removed 4 bases at V and 6 bases at J, leaving 9 bases unmatched. The germline V gene encodes CDR1 SGHRS and CDR2 YFSETQ. The CDR3 is 15 amino acids.

This clone appeared once. The chain has TRBV5-4 and TRBJ1-3; 8 nucleotides align to TRBD1. V lost 0 bases to trimming and J lost 0 bases; unmatched junction nucleotides: 5. The CDR3 is 17 residues long. Germline V lookup: CDR1 SGHNT, CDR2 YYREEE (reference sequence). The CDR3 loop is CASSLGIQGVSGNTIYF. CDR3 DNA sequence: TGTGCCAGCAGCTTGGGGATACAGGGGGTCTCTGGAAACACCATATATTTT.

The chain has TRBV3-1 (or the pseudogene TRBV3-2) and TRBJ2-2; no clear D gene. Germline assignment: CDR1 LGHDT and CDR2 YNNKEL (reference sequence). Trimming took off 0 bases at V and 3 bases at J, with 8 bases between the two ends. The CDR3 extends over 15 amino acids. The CDR3 sequence: CASSQEHRYTGELFF. The CDR3 DNA reads as TGTGCCAGCAGCCAAGAACACAGATACACCGGGGAGCTGTTTTTT.

The CDR3 nucleotides are TGCGCCAGCAGCTTGTCGGTCCAAGAGACCCAGTACTTC. Its translation: CASSLSVQETQYF. The chain links TRBV5-1 to TRBJ2-5; D gene uncertain. CDR3 length: 13 residues. Looked up from germline, CDR1 is SGHRS and CDR2 is YFSETQ. Trimming shortened V by 1 base and J by 1 base, and 5 bases separated the two germline ends.

With regard to this clone: Other DNA sequences in this sample translate to the same CDR3. This chain uses TRBV3-1 (or the pseudogene TRBV3-2) with TRBJ1-5; the match to TRBD1 covers 7 bases. Germline-derived CDR1 and CDR2 are LGHDT and YNNKEL (reference sequence). The CDR3 consists of 14 residues. V was pared by 4 bases and J by 2 bases, with 2 bases of the junction left unmatched. CDR3 loop: CASSRTGGNQPQHF. Here the CDR3 DNA reads TGTGCCAGCAGCCGCACAGGGGGCAATCAGCCCCAGCATTTT.

For the CDR3, the DNA is TGTGCCAGCAGCTTGGGGACTACTGGTGAAAAACTGTTTTTT. Translation: CASSLGTTGEKLFF. V usage is TRBV7-9 and J usage is TRBJ1-4; D may be TRBD1 (5 bases). V was shortened by 3 bases and J by 7 bases, with 12 bases between the two germline ends. This CDR3 region has 14 residues. The germline V gene encodes CDR1 SEHNR and CDR2 FQNEAQ (reference sequence).

CDR3 loop: CASSLGGQGGYGYTF. CDR3 coding DNA: TGTGCCAGCAGTTTAGGCGGCCAGGGGGGTTATGGCTACACCTTC. The J gene is TRBJ1-2, the V gene TRBV27; 7 bases match TRBD1. CDR3 length: 15 residues. From germline, CDR1 is MNHEY and CDR2 SMNVEV (reference sequence). J gave up 5 bases and V 2 bases, and 8 bases lay outside the gene matches.

This clone showed up just a few times. The chain couples TRBV6-6 to TRBJ1-6, with 10 bases lining up with TRBD1. CDR3 length equals 14 residues. The ends lost 6 bases at V and 10 bases at J; junction bases unmatched: 6. Germline CDR1 MNHNY, CDR2 SVGAGI (reference sequence). CDR3 sequence reads: CASRGDRGGSPLHF. As DNA, the CDR3 is TGTGCCAGCAGGGGGGACAGGGGCGGGTCACCCCTCCACTTT.